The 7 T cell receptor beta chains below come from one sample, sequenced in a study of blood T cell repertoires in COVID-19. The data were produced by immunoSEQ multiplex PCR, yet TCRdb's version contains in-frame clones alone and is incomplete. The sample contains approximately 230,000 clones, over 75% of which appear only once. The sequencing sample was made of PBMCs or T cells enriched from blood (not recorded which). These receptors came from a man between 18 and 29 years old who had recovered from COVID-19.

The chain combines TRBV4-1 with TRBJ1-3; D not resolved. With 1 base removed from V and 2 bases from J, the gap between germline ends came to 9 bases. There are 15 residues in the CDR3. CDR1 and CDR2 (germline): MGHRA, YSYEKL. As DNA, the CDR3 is TGCGCCAGCAGCCAAGTGGTACCAGCTGGAAACACCATATATTTT. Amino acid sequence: CASSQVVPAGNTIYF.

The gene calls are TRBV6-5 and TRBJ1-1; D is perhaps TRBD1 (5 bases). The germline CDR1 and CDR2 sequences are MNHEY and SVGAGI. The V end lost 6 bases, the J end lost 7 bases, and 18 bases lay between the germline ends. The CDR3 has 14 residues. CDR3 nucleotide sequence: TGTGCCAGCAGATTCCAGGTGAAAGGGGTTGAAGCTTTCTTT. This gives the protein CASRFQVKGVEAFF.

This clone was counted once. The CDR3 bases are TGTGCCAGTGTCCTGTGGGGGACTGAAGTTGGCGAGCAGTACTTC. This encodes CASVLWGTEVGEQYF. The chain is built from TRBV7-8 and TRBJ2-7, with a tentative D call TRBD2 (6 bases). Germline loops: CDR1 SGHVS, CDR2 FQNEAQ. CDR3 size: 15 residues. V was clipped by 9 bases and J by 6 bases, with 24 bases between them.

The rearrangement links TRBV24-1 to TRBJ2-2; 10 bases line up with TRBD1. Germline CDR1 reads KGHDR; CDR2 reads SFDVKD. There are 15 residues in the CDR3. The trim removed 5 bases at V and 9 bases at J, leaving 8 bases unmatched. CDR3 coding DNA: TGTGCCACCAGTGCAGGGACAGGGGCTTCGTGGGAGCTGTTTTTT. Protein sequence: CATSAGTGASWELFF.

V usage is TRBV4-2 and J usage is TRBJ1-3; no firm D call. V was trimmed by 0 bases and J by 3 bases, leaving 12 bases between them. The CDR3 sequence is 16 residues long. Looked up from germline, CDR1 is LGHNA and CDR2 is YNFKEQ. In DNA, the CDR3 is TGTGCCAGCAGCCAAGAGTCCGGGGTAATTGGAAACACCATATATTTT. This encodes CASSQESGVIGNTIYF.

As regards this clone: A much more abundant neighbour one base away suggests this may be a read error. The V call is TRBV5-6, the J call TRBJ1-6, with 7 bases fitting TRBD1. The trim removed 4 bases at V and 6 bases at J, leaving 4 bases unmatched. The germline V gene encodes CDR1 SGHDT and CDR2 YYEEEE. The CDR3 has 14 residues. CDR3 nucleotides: TGTGCCAGCAGCCCCGGGACAGCTAATTCACCCCTCCACTTT. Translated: CASSPGTANSPLHF. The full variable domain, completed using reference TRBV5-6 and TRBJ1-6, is DAGVTQSPTHLIKTRGQQVTLRCSPKSGHDTVSWYQQALGQGPQFIFQYYEEEERQRGNFPDRFSGHQFPNYSSELNVNALLLGDSALYLCASSPGTANSPLHFGNGTRLTVT.

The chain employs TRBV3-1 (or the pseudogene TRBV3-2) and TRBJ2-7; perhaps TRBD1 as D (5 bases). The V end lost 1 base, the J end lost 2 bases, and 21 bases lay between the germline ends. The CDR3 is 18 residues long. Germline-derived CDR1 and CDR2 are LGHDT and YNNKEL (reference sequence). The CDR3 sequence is CASSQAVVQGFTPYEQYF. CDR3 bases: TGTGCCAGCAGCCAAGCGGTCGTCCAGGGCTTTACCCCCTACGAGCAGTACTTC.